The present entry profiles one T cell receptor beta chain with its context. The data originate from a study of blood T cell repertoires in COVID-19. Background on the study: The samples span acute and convalescent COVID-19 from the United States, Italy and Spain.

TCRdb's table, derived via immunoSEQ multiplex PCR, lists solely in-frame clones and lacks some. The sample lists 95,000 to 150,000 clones; about 82% were seen once. CDR1 and CDR2 from the germline V gene are KGHSH and LQKENI. Germline trimming cut 6 bases from V and 3 bases from J; bases unmatched to any gene: 4. CDR3 size: 15 residues. The chain combines TRBV18 with TRBJ2-2; 10 nucleotides agree with TRBD1. The sample was peripheral blood. The clonotype originates from a human donor in a cohort sampled during active COVID-19. For the CDR3, the DNA is TGTGCCAGCTCCCCGGGACAGGGGCACACCGGGGAGCTGTTTTTT. Translated, it gives CASSPGQGHTGELFF.